This is a list of T cell receptor beta chains from one sample in a study of OX40 agonist ivuxolimab in advanced cancers. Profiled with immunoSEQ multiplex PCR; TCRdb holds only in-frame clones, not every one. The data contain about 73,000 clones, about nine tenths of them seen just once; the ten biggest clones take up under 0.75%. This sample comprised CD4+ or CD8+ T cells sorted from blood, obtained in a trial of the OX40 agonist ivuxolimab. Source of these receptors: an adult with an advanced solid tumor such as melanoma, head and neck, liver or kidney cancer. CDR3s include the opening cysteine and the closing phenylalanine or tryptophan. The D gene is left open where the match is weak. A clone size is listed for some rows: how often the clone was seen (once, few, many), or a class if it is expanded.

TGTGCCAGCAGCGCAGGAGCGGAGGGGGTGCAGTTCTTC	CASSAGAEGVQFF	TRBJ2-1	once	NA	TRBV5-5
TGTGCCAGTAGTATAGGGCCCGCAGGCCCGCCCCAGCATTTT	CASSIGPAGPPQHF	TRBJ1-5	few	NA	TRBV19
TGTGCCAGCAGTTCCGGGCCATACGGCGAGCAGTACTTC	CASSSGPYGEQYF	TRBJ2-7	NA	NA	TRBV7-9
TGTGCTAGCTCCCCAGCAGGGGCCCGAGAGACCCAGTACTTC	CASSPAGARETQYF	TRBJ2-5	once	NA	TRBV7-7
TGTGCCGGATTTGAAACGGGACGGACTTATGGCTACACCTTC	CAGFETGRTYGYTF	TRBJ1-2	once	NA	TRBV6-6
TGTGCCAGCAGCTTATTGTTAAGGGGTTCTGGAAACACCATATATTTT	CASSLLLRGSGNTIYF	TRBJ1-3	NA	NA	TRBV7-6
TGCGCCAGCAGCCAAGGAACGGTGGAAGATACGCAGTATTTT	CASSQGTVEDTQYF	TRBJ2-3	NA	NA	TRBV4-3
TGTGCCAGCAGCCCCCATGGGGGGGCCACTAATGAAAAACTGTTTTTT	CASSPHGGATNEKLFF	TRBJ1-4	NA	NA	TRBV5-4
TGTGCCACTGAAGGGAACACCGGGGAGCTGTTTTTT	CATEGNTGELFF	TRBJ2-2	NA	NA	TRBV19
TGTGCCAGCAGTGTTCGGGCAGGGGCAAACACAGATACGCAGTATTTT	CASSVRAGANTDTQYF	TRBJ2-3	once	NA	TRBV6-4
TGTGCCAGCAGAGGGACAGGGCGGACACTGAATACGCAGTATTTT	CASRGTGRTLNTQYF	TRBJ2-3	NA	TRBD1	TRBV6-6
TGTGCCAGCAGTTCGGGACCATCCACAGATACGCAGTATTTT	CASSSGPSTDTQYF	TRBJ2-3	NA	NA	TRBV6-6
TGCAGCGGTAACTCCCAGGGGGGAGCCACTGAAGCTTTCTTT	CSGNSQGGATEAFF	TRBJ1-1	NA	TRBD1	TRBV29-1
TGTGCCAGCAGTTACTCGGACAGTCGAAACATTCAGTACTTC	CASSYSDSRNIQYF	TRBJ2-4	NA	NA	TRBV6-5
TGCGCCAGCAGCTTCGGGACAGGGCCCTACGAGCAGTACTTC	CASSFGTGPYEQYF	TRBJ2-7	NA	TRBD1	TRBV5-1
TGTGCCAGCAGTGAAGCGCGGGCGGACACTGAAGCTTTCTTT	CASSEARADTEAFF	TRBJ1-1	NA	NA	TRBV6-1
TGTGCCAGCAGTACCCGGGAGGGCCAGCCCCAGCATTTT	CASSTREGQPQHF	TRBJ1-5	NA	NA	TRBV27